The rows below give T cell receptor beta chains drawn from one sample of a study of CD8 T cells in Susac syndrome. TCRdb reanalysed the immunoSEQ multiplex PCR reads using MiXCR and keeps one entry per CDR3 protein. The sample holds some 130,000 distinct CDR3 sequences, around 94% seen once. Sequencing was done on a sample of CD4+ T cells from PBMCs. Source of these receptors: a human donor with multiple sclerosis. CDR3s include the opening cysteine and the closing phenylalanine or tryptophan. The D gene is left open where the match is weak. The size field is filled for only some rows; it gives once, few, many or a size class.

D	V	J	size	CDR3	DNA
TRBD1	TRBV7-9	TRBJ1-1	once	CASSSWTGETEAFF	TGTGCCAGCAGCTCTTGGACAGGGGAGACTGAAGCTTTCTTT
.	TRBV30	TRBJ1-5	.	CAWSPEPFGNQPQHF	TGTGCCTGGAGTCCCGAGCCATTTGGCAATCAGCCCCAGCATTTT
TRBD2	TRBV10-3	TRBJ2-7	.	CAIMRASGGFYEQYF	TGTGCCATCATGAGGGCTAGCGGGGGCTTTTACGAGCAGTACTTC
TRBD1	TRBV30	TRBJ2-7	.	CAWSQRDRRYF	TGTGCCTGGAGTCAACGGGACAGGCGGTACTTC
.	TRBV6-6	TRBJ1-2	.	CASSSQLGISDYGYTF	TGTGCCAGCAGTTCACAACTGGGGATCTCCGACTATGGCTACACCTTC
.	TRBV2	TRBJ2-5	.	CASSERDRQETQYF	TGTGCCAGCAGTGAAAGGGATAGGCAAGAGACCCAGTACTTC
.	TRBV6-5	TRBJ2-4	.	CASTVRRGTENIQYF	TGTGCCAGCACCGTCCGGAGGGGGACAGAAAACATTCAGTACTTC
.	TRBV2	TRBJ2-3	.	CASISRGITDTQYF	TGTGCCAGCATCTCGAGGGGTATTACAGATACGCAGTATTTT
.	TRBV30	TRBJ2-1	.	CAWRPGSDEQFF	TGTGCCTGGAGACCGGGGAGCGATGAGCAGTTCTTC
.	TRBV19	TRBJ1-1	.	CATQSGPRGTEAFF	TGTGCCACCCAGAGTGGGCCCCGGGGCACTGAAGCTTTCTTT
.	TRBV9	TRBJ1-6	.	CASSVGMDNSPLHF	TGTGCCAGCAGCGTAGGTATGGATAATTCACCCCTCCACTTT
TRBD1	TRBV3-1	TRBJ1-3	.	CASSRGGQGFYNTIYF	TGTGCCAGCAGCCGCGGCGGACAGGGGTTTTATAACACCATATATTTT
.	TRBV3-1	TRBJ1-2	.	CASSQGVYGYTF	TGTGCCAGCAGCCAAGGAGTCTATGGCTACACCTTC
.	TRBV7-2	TRBJ1-6	.	CASSSRRDGNSPLHF	TGTGCCAGCAGCTCCCGAAGGGACGGAAATTCACCCCTCCACTTT
.	TRBV4-2	TRBJ2-7	.	CASSQERQGYYEQYF	TGTGCCAGCAGCCAAGAACGGCAGGGCTACTACGAGCAGTACTTC
.	TRBV27	TRBJ1-1	.	CASSSGRFGMNTEAFF	TGTGCCAGCAGTTCAGGGAGATTCGGGATGAACACTGAAGCTTTCTTT
TRBD1	TRBV7-8	TRBJ2-5	once	CASSHRGETQYF	TGTGCCAGCTCGCACAGGGGAGAGACCCAGTACTTC
.	TRBV7-2	TRBJ2-5	.	CASSLRANQETQYF	TGTGCCAGCAGCTTAAGAGCGAACCAAGAGACCCAGTACTTC
TRBD1	TRBV30	TRBJ1-2	.	CAWSRSGQGNYGYTF	TGTGCCTGGAGTCGCTCGGGACAGGGGAACTATGGCTACACCTTC
.	TRBV6-2/TRBV6-3	TRBJ1-1	few	CASSHRDTEAFF	TGTGCCAGCAGTCACAGGGACACTGAAGCTTTCTTT
.	TRBV27	TRBJ2-1	.	CASSLRTNYNEQFF	TGTGCCAGCAGTTTAAGGACTAACTACAATGAGCAGTTCTTC
.	TRBV28	TRBJ2-5	.	CATRAVKETQYF	TGTGCCACCCGGGCGGTTAAAGAGACCCAGTACTTC
TRBD1	TRBV30	TRBJ1-2	once	CAWSLTGFDYGYTF	TGTGCCTGGAGTCTGACAGGGTTTGACTATGGCTACACCTTC
.	TRBV19	TRBJ2-7	.	CASSILPSAGATSEQYF	TGTGCCAGTAGTATTCTTCCGAGCGCAGGGGCGACAAGCGAGCAGTACTTC
TRBD1	TRBV9	TRBJ2-7	.	CASSEHRGPLDEQYF	TGTGCCAGCAGCGAACACAGGGGACCTTTGGACGAGCAGTACTTC
.	TRBV9	TRBJ1-3	.	CASSPPSEEAYF	TGTGCCAGCAGCCCCCCTTCGGAGGAGGCTTATTTT
.	TRBV9	TRBJ2-2	.	CASNSQPVTGELFF	TGTGCCAGCAACTCCCAACCTGTCACCGGGGAGCTGTTTTTT
TRBD1	TRBV18	TRBJ1-1	.	CASSRQGWGNTEAFF	TGTGCCAGCTCACGACAGGGGTGGGGGAACACTGAAGCTTTCTTT
TRBD1	TRBV5-1	TRBJ2-5	.	CASRSSGGAVRETQYF	TGCGCCAGCAGATCATCAGGGGGCGCGGTAAGAGAGACCCAGTACTTC
TRBD1	TRBV7-3	TRBJ2-1	.	CASSTDYDRGHYNEQFF	TGTGCCAGCAGCACCGATTACGACAGGGGTCACTACAATGAGCAGTTCTTC
.	TRBV5-4	TRBJ2-1	.	CASSLDSDHNEQFF	TGTGCCAGCAGCTTGGACAGCGACCACAATGAGCAGTTCTTC
.	TRBV5-1	TRBJ1-3	.	CASSSFPSGNTIYF	TGCGCCAGCAGCTCATTCCCCTCTGGAAACACCATATATTTT
.	TRBV7-9	TRBJ1-1	.	CASSPAMNTEAFF	TGTGCCAGCAGCCCAGCCATGAACACTGAAGCTTTCTTT
.	TRBV19	TRBJ2-5	.	CASAQGETQYF	TGTGCCAGTGCCCAGGGGGAGACCCAGTACTTC
TRBD1	TRBV24-1	TRBJ2-3	.	CATSEGDRATDTQYF	TGTGCCACCAGTGAGGGGGACAGGGCAACAGATACGCAGTATTTT
.	TRBV4-1	TRBJ1-5	.	CASSQVGASWSNQPQHF	TGCGCCAGCAGCCAAGTAGGGGCGAGCTGGAGCAATCAGCCCCAGCATTTT
TRBD1	TRBV12-3/TRBV12-4	TRBJ2-7	.	CASSLAGGVDEQYF	TGTGCCAGCAGTTTAGCAGGGGGCGTGGACGAGCAGTACTTC
.	TRBV9	TRBJ2-5	.	CASSGGRGSGETQYF	TGTGCCAGCAGCGGAGGGAGAGGATCGGGAGAGACCCAGTACTTC
TRBD1	TRBV25-1	TRBJ2-1	.	CASSLAGTGALQFF	TGTGCCAGCAGTCTCGCCGGGACAGGGGCATTGCAGTTCTTC
TRBD2	TRBV5-1	TRBJ2-4	.	CASSNQAGDAKNIQYF	TGCGCCAGCAGCAACCAGGCGGGGGACGCCAAAAACATTCAGTACTTC
.	TRBV11-2	TRBJ2-1	.	CASSLDRGYNEQFF	TGTGCCAGCAGCTTAGATCGGGGATACAATGAGCAGTTCTTC
TRBD1	TRBV6-2/TRBV6-3	TRBJ2-7	.	CASSYRDRTYEQYF	TGTGCCAGCAGTTACAGGGACAGGACCTACGAGCAGTACTTC